What follows are 24 T cell receptor beta chains derived from one specimen sequenced in a study of Ad26.COV2.S vaccination and SARS-CoV-2 variants. The assay was immunoSEQ multiplex PCR, and TCRdb's table has in-frame clones only and misses some. The table has about 390,000 clones, 88% seen once; the top ten hold approximately 3.7%. The treatment is: about 20 received Ad26.COV2.S at low or high dose, single or two shots; 5 received placebo; per-sample allocation not given. Samples came from day 63 after the first vaccine or placebo injection. This specimen consisted of peripheral blood, obtained in a trial of Ad26.COV2.S vaccine versus placebo. These receptors all come from a person aged 18-60 years who received the Ad26.COV2.S COVID-19 vaccine or a placebo.

The rearrangement links TRBV30 to TRBJ1-1; unclear D gene. Trimming took 3 bases from V and 10 from J, leaving 24 bases between them. CDR1 is GTSNPN, CDR2 SVGIG, per germline (reference sequence). The CDR3 length is 15 residues. The CDR3 protein is CAWSPPGFHTRGAFF. DNA for the CDR3: TGTGCCTGGAGCCCCCCGGGCTTCCATACTCGTGGAGCTTTCTTT.

The genes are TRBV2 and TRBJ1-5, with D uncertain. V was pared by 11 bases and J by 1 base, with 12 bases between. The germline CDR1 and CDR2 sequences are SNHLY and FYNNEI. The CDR3 contains 13 residues. CDR3 bases: TGTGCCGGGAGGGCAGGCAGCAATCAGCCCCAGCATTTT. Its translation is CAGRAGSNQPQHF.

This clone has just one count. V gene TRBV9 combines with J gene TRBJ2-5, with TRBD2 matching over 8 bases. In germline, CDR1 is SGDLS, CDR2 YYNGEE. The CDR3 spans 15 residues. V lost 2 bases to trimming and J lost 3 bases; unmatched junction nucleotides: 6. CDR3 sequence reads: CASSVGSGEEETQYF. The CDR3 DNA reads TGTGCCAGCAGCGTTGGTAGCGGGGAAGAAGAGACCCAGTACTTC. The full variable domain, in which reference TRBV9 and TRBJ2-5 provide the parts outside the CDR3, is DSGVTQTPKHLITATGQRVTLRCSPRSGDLSVYWYQQSLDQGLQFLIQYYNGEERAKGNILERFSAQQFPDLHSELNLSSLELGDSALYFCASSVGSGEEETQYFGPGTRLLVL.

This clone showed up just a few times. This sample also contains other DNA sequences that code for the same CDR3. The chain is built from TRBV11-2 and TRBJ1-3, with D uncertain. The germline V and J ends were trimmed by 0 bases and 1 base, with 4 bases remaining between them. This CDR3 is 14 amino acids long. Per germline, CDR1 SGHAT and CDR2 FQNNGV. CDR3 nucleotides: TGTGCCAGCAGCTTAGACAGATCTGGAAACACCATATATTTT. Translation: CASSLDRSGNTIYF.

The V gene is TRBV11-2, the J gene TRBJ2-6; perhaps TRBD1 as D (5 bases). CDR1 is SGHAT and CDR2 is FQNNGV in the germline V gene. This CDR3 region has 15 residues. V shed 5 bases and J shed 0 bases, with 8 bases lying between them. CDR3 region: CASSATGSGANVLTF. Written as DNA, the CDR3 is TGTGCCAGCAGCGCAACAGGCTCTGGGGCCAACGTCCTGACTTTC.

This chain uses TRBV15 with TRBJ1-4; D call uncertain. Between the trimmed V and J ends, which lost 5 bases and 5 bases, there was a span of 15 bases. Germline V CDR1 and CDR2: LNHNV, YYDKDF (reference sequence). The CDR3 length is 15 residues. The CDR3 DNA follows: TGTGCCACCAGCTCGTCTAAGAGGATGAATGAAAAACTGTTTTTT. Protein product: CATSSSKRMNEKLFF.

This clone was seen a few times. This CDR3 is CASSLTGASNQPQHF. CDR3 in DNA: TGTGCCAGCAGCCTGACAGGGGCCTCTAATCAGCCCCAGCATTTT. The chain links TRBV9 to TRBJ1-5; 8 nucleotides line up with TRBD1. The V segment lost 4 bases and the J segment 4 bases; nucleotides outside the gene matches: 7. The CDR3 spans 15 residues. Per germline, CDR1 SGDLS and CDR2 YYNGEE.

A word on this clone: A junction end diverges from the germline sequence, so it may reflect a read error. The chain uses TRBV5-5 and TRBJ1-1; TRBD1 agrees at 7 bases. The CDR3 extends over 16 amino acids. Germline-derived CDR1 and CDR2 are SGHKS and YYEKEE (reference sequence). The DNA of the CDR3 is TGTGCCAGCAGCCAATGGGACAGCCCATTGAAGACTGAAGCTTTCTTT. This sequence encodes CASSQWDSPLKTEAFF.

The V gene is TRBV18, the J gene TRBJ2-3; perhaps TRBD1 as D (5 bases). The germline gives CDR1 KGHSH, CDR2 LQKENI. This CDR3 comprises 15 residues. Trimming took 2 bases from V and 7 from J, leaving 16 bases between them. CDR3 coding DNA: TGTGCCAGCTCACCAGTTGCTGGGGTGGGGCATACGCAGTATTTT. It yields the protein CASSPVAGVGHTQYF.

The chain carries TRBV3-1 (or the pseudogene TRBV3-2) and TRBJ1-2, with D tentatively TRBD1 (6 bases). The germline V and J ends were trimmed by 5 bases and 4 bases, with 20 bases remaining between them. The CDR3 extends over 16 amino acids. From germline, CDR1 is LGHDT and CDR2 YNNKEL (reference sequence). CDR3 in amino acids: CASSYAIGQGRYGYTF. CDR3 in DNA: TGTGCCAGCAGCTACGCCATTGGGCAGGGGCGCTATGGCTACACCTTC.

The chain combines TRBV6-6 with TRBJ2-7; D gene ambiguous. V gave up 3 bases and J gave up 5 bases, with 5 bases separating them. CDR1 is MNHNY, CDR2 SVGAGI, per germline (reference sequence). This CDR3 contains 11 residues. Here the CDR3 DNA reads TGTGCCAGCAGTTATGCGGACGAGCAGTACTTC. Protein sequence: CASSYADEQYF.

V and J are TRBV14 and TRBJ2-7, with D perhaps matching TRBD1 or TRBD2 (5 bases each). V dropped 6 bases and J dropped 6 bases, with 18 bases sitting between them. Germline CDR1 and CDR2: SGHDN and FVKESK. CDR3 length: 14 amino acids. The CDR3 protein is CASSRDGKYFEQYF. CDR3 coding DNA: TGTGCCAGCAGTCGGGACGGGAAGTACTTCGAGCAGTACTTC.

The chain carries TRBV18 and TRBJ2-7; D may be TRBD1 (5 bases). CDR3 length: 12 residues. Germline loops: CDR1 KGHSH, CDR2 LQKENI. V lost 6 bases and J lost 6, with 12 bases in between. The CDR3 loop reads CASSSRDSEQYF. In DNA, the CDR3 is TGTGCCAGCTCTTCCAGGGATTCCGAGCAGTACTTC. The entire variable domain, with the rest obtained from reference TRBV18 and TRBJ2-7, is as follows: NAGVMQNPRHLVRRRGQEARLRCSPMKGHSHVYWYRQLPEEGLKFMVYLQKENIIDESGMPKERFSAEFPKEGPSILRIQQVVRGDSAAYFCASSSRDSEQYFGPGTRLTVT.

The V gene is TRBV18, the J gene TRBJ2-5; D is possibly TRBD1 or TRBD2 (5 bases each). Germline V gene sequence: CDR1 KGHSH, CDR2 LQKENI. The CDR3 totals 12 residues. Trimming removed 1 base at V and 5 bases at J, with 5 bases between. CDR3 sequence (DNA): TGTGCCAGCTCACCACGGGGGGAGACCCAGTACTTC. Its translation is CASSPRGETQYF.

The chain recombines TRBV18 with TRBJ1-2, with TRBD1 matching over 7 bases. CDR3 length equals 14 residues. Germline V gives CDR1 KGHSH, CDR2 LQKENI. V was pared by 3 bases and J by 8 bases, with 9 bases of the junction left unmatched. The CDR3 loop is CASSPAVTGKGYTF. The DNA of the CDR3 is TGTGCCAGCTCACCGGCCGTGACAGGGAAGGGCTACACCTTC.

J is TRBJ1-1 and V is TRBV5-1; 8 bases are shared with TRBD1. The CDR3 totals 16 residues. The V gene end was trimmed by 4 bases and the J gene end by 5 bases; junction bases not matched to a gene: 13. The germline V gene encodes CDR1 SGHRS and CDR2 YFSETQ. The CDR3 DNA follows: TGCGCCAGCAGCGTACTGACAGGGGAGGGCAAGACTGAAGCTTTCTTT. The encoded protein is CASSVLTGEGKTEAFF. Supplemented by reference TRBV5-1 and TRBJ1-1, the full variable domain reads KAGVTQTPRYLIKTRGQQVTLSCSPISGHRSVSWYQQTPGQGLQFLFEYFSETQRNKGNFPGRFSGRQFSNSRSEMNVSTLELGDSALYLCASSVLTGEGKTEAFFGQGTRLTVV.

The table lists this clone with a count of one. For the CDR3, the DNA is TGCGCCAGCAGCCCTCTCGTCCCGGGGGGCTACAATGAGCAGTTCTTC. This translates into CASSPLVPGGYNEQFF. This chain uses TRBV5-1 with TRBJ2-1; 7 bases fit TRBD2. Per germline, CDR1 SGHRS and CDR2 YFSETQ. The CDR3 contains 16 residues. V lost 4 bases, J lost 3 bases, and 10 bases stayed unmatched.

The J gene is TRBJ2-7, the V gene TRBV3-1 (or the pseudogene TRBV3-2); 12 nucleotides match TRBD2. The CDR3 has 18 residues. Per the germline V gene, CDR1 is LGHDT and CDR2 is YNNKEL (reference sequence). Germline trimming cut 1 base from V and 2 bases from J; bases unmatched to any gene: 9. CDR3 in DNA: TGTGCCAGCAGCCAAGGTGGCCTAGCGGGGGGGCCAACCTACGAGCAGTACTTC. It translates to CASSQGGLAGGPTYEQYF.

This clone has just one count. V is TRBV6-5 and J is TRBJ2-2, with 10 nucleotides matching TRBD2. This CDR3 spans 14 amino acids. Germline CDR1 is MNHEY and CDR2 is SVGAGI. Trimming took 10 bases from V and 1 from J; bases not matched to a gene: 3. In nucleotides, the CDR3 is TGTGCCACGCGGACTAGCGGGAACACCGGGGAGCTGTTTTTT. Translating it yields CATRTSGNTGELFF.

V is TRBV29-1 and J is TRBJ2-3, with 11 bases that match TRBD2. This CDR3 region has 19 residues. Germline V gene data show CDR1 as SQVTM and CDR2 as ANQGSEA. V trimming: 5 bases; J trimming: 1 base; junction bases outside the gene matches: 17. The CDR3 DNA sequence: TGCAGCGTTCCCCTGAGACTAGCGGGGTGGGGAATTGGCACAGATACGCAGTATTTT. Translated, it gives CSVPLRLAGWGIGTDTQYF.

V usage is TRBV6-5 and J usage is TRBJ2-3, with 7 nucleotides matching TRBD2. V trimming: 4 bases; J trimming: 0 bases; junction bases outside the gene matches: 7. The CDR3 has 16 amino acids. CDR1 is MNHEY and CDR2 is SVGAGI in the germline V gene. CDR3 DNA sequence: TGTGCCAGCAGTTTCTCCGGGGGACTAAGCACAGATACGCAGTATTTT. It specifies CASSFSGGLSTDTQYF.

The rearrangement links TRBV2 to TRBJ2-2; 9 nucleotides line up with TRBD1. With V trimmed by 6 bases and J by 1 base, 3 bases remained unmatched. Germline loops: CDR1 SNHLY, CDR2 FYNNEI. This CDR3 comprises 15 residues. CDR3 sequence: CASRGTGKNTGELFF. Here the CDR3 DNA reads TGTGCCAGCAGAGGGACAGGGAAGAACACCGGGGAGCTGTTTTTT.

The chain has TRBV7-2 and TRBJ1-1, with D possibly matching TRBD1 (5 bases). The CDR3 is made up of 15 amino acids. The germline V gene has CDR1 SGHTA and CDR2 FQGNSA. V was cut by 6 bases and J by 4 bases, with 18 bases left in between. The CDR3 region is CASSLQTDPGTEAFF. The CDR3, as DNA: TGTGCCAGCAGTCTGCAGACAGACCCCGGCACTGAAGCTTTCTTT.

The chain links TRBV11-2 to TRBJ1-1; D is unclear. Per the germline V gene, CDR1 is SGHAT and CDR2 is FQNNGV. The V and J ends lost 5 bases and 4 bases respectively, with 17 bases between them. The CDR3 has 15 amino acids. As DNA, the CDR3 is TGTGCCAGCAGCGGAATAACGGGAGCCAGCACTGAAGCTTTCTTT. Translating it yields CASSGITGASTEAFF.